One T cell receptor (beta chain) is described in this entry. The antigen is undetermined. The record originates from a study of T cells in localized non-small cell lung cancer. Study-level findings and limits: The study sequenced only one region of the tumor. As a result, intratumor heterogeneity could not be excluded and remains possible. Measurement of T cell clonality placed uninvolved adjacent lung highest, above the level in tumor. Greater T cell density in blood accompanied longer overall survival.

Some clones are missing from TCRdb's copy, which holds only in-frame ones; the method was immunoSEQ multiplex PCR. The sample includes 30,000 or so clones, around 90% of them seen just once. Germline V gene data show CDR1 as SNHLY and CDR2 as FYNNEI. The germline V and J ends were trimmed by 0 bases and 2 bases, with 12 bases remaining between them. This CDR3 comprises 16 residues. The TCR comes from a woman aged 35 to 69 with stage III lung adenocarcinoma. The source material was peripheral blood mononuclear cells, sampled before any cancer treatment. This chain connects TRBV2 to TRBJ2-3; no firm D call. The CDR3 loop is CASSEALRWVTDTQYF. The CDR3 coding sequence is TGTGCCAGCAGTGAAGCGCTTCGTTGGGTCACAGATACGCAGTATTTT.